Sequencing of this TCR beta chain was carried out in a study of cytomegalovirus exposure and HLA in healthy donors. Study background: There were roughly 120 million unique TCR beta sequences, drawn from 200 million or so T cells, in an earlier analysis. HLA-typed donors were the source of about 85 million unique TCRs held in an early data release. General observations from the study: The authors later found TCR association rates varying by HLA locus, with DRB1 most and HLA-C fewest. An analysis that was carried out later associated 17,000 or so TCR beta sequences with HLA alleles at 0.05 false discovery rate.

The PCR ran on 60 Vbeta and 13 Jbeta primers. Produced via immunoSEQ multiplex PCR; TCRdb's table is partial and in-frame only. Of about 140,000 clones listed, approximately 72% were seen once; the top ten hold around 6.3%. Remarks on this clone: Its antigen is as yet unknown. This same CDR3 is encoded by further DNA sequences in the sample.

Trimming removed 5 bases from V and 2 bases from J, with 4 bases in between. Germline CDR1 reads SGHTA; CDR2 reads FQGNSA. The CDR3 has 11 residues. The sequenced material came from PBMCs. The V and J genes are TRBV7-2 and TRBJ2-7, with D unresolved. The clonotype originates from a woman in her fifties or sixties in good health and CMV-seronegative. The DNA for the CDR3 is TGTGCCAGCAGCCCCGCCTACGAGCAGTACTTC. Translating gives CASSPAYEQYF.